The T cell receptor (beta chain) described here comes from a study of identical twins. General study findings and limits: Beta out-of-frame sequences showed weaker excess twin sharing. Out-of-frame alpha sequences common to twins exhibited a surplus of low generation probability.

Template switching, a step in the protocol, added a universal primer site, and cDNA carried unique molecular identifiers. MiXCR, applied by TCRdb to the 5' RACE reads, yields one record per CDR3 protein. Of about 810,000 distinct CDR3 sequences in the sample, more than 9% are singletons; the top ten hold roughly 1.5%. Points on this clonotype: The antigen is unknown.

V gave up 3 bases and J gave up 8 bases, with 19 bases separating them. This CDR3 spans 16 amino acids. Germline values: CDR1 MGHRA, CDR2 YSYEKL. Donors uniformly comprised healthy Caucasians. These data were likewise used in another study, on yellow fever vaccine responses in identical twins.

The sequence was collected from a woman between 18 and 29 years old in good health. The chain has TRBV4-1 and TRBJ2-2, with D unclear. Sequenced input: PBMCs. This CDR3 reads CASSHDGRTKRGELFF. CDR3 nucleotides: TGCGCCAGCAGCCATGATGGACGAACCAAGAGAGGGGAGCTGTTTTTT.